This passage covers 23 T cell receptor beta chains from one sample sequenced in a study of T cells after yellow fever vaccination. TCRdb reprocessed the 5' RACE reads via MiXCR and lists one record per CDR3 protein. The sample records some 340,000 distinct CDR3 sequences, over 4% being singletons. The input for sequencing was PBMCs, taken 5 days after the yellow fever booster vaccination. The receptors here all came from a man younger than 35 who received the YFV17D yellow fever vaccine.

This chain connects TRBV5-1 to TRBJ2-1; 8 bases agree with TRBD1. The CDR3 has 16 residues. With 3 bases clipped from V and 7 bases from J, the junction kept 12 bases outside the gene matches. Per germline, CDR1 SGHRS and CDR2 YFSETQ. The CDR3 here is CASSWSGQDVGNEQFF. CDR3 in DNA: TGCGCCAGCAGCTGGTCGGGACAGGACGTAGGAAATGAGCAGTTCTTC.

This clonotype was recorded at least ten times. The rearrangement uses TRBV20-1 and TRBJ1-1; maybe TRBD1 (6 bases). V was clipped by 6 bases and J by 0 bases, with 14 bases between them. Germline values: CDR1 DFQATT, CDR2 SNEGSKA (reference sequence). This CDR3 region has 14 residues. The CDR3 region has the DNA TGCAGTGCAACCCGGGGGGGCGTGAACACTGAAGCTTTCTTT. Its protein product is CSATRGGVNTEAFF.

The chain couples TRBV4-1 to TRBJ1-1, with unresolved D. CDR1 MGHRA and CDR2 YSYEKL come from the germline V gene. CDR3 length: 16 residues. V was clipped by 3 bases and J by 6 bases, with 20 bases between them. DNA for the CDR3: TGCGCCAGCAGCCAGGCCCCGGGCCCCGCAGGCGCTGAAGCTTTCTTT. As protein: CASSQAPGPAGAEAFF.

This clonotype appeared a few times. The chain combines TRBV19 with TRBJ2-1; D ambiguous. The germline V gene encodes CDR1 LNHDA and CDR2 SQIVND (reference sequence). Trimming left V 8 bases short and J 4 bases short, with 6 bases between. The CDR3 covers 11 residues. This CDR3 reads CASGLYNEQFF. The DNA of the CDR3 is TGTGCCAGTGGCCTATACAATGAGCAGTTCTTC.

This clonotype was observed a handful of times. The CDR3 bases are TGTGCCAGCACCCCGGGCCTGAGGGACAATGAGCAGTTCTTC. The encoded protein is CASTPGLRDNEQFF. J is TRBJ2-1 and V is TRBV12-3 or TRBV12-4, with D maybe TRBD2 (5 bases). The CDR3 sequence is 14 residues long. The V gene lost 7 bases and the J gene lost 5 bases, with 15 bases spanning the gap.

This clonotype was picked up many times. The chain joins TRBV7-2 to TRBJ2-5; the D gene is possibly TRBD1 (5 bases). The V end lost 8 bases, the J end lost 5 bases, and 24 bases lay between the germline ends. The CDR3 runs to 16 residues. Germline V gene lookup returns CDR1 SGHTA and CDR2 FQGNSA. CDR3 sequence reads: CASGWAGSTFGETQYF. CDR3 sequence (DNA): TGTGCCAGCGGCTGGGCAGGGTCGACTTTTGGGGAGACCCAGTACTTC.

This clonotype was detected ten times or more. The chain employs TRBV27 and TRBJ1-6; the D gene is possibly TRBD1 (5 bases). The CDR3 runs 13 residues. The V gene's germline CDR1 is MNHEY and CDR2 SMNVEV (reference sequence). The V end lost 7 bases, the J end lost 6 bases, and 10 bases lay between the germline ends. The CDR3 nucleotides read TGTGCCAGCAAGGGACCGATTAATTCACCCCTCCACTTT. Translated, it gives CASKGPINSPLHF.

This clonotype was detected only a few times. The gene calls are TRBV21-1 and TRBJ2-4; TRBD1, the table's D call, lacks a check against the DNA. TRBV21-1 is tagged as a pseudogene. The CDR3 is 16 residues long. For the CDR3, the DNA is TGTGCCAGCAGCAGATCTCTCGGGGGAGCCAAAAACATTCAGTACTTC. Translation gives CASSRSLGGAKNIQYF.

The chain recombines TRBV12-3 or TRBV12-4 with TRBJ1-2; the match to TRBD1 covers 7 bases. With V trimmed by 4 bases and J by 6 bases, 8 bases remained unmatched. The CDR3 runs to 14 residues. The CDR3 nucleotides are TGTGCCAGCAGTTCGGACAGGTGGGGCCATGGCTACACCTTC. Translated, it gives CASSSDRWGHGYTF.

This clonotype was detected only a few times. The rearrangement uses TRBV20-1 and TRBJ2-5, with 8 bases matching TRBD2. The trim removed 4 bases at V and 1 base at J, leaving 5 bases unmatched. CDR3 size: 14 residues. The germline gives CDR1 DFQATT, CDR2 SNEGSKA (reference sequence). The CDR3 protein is CSATTLAGQETQYF. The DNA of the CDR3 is TGCAGTGCTACGACCCTAGCGGGCCAAGAGACCCAGTACTTC.

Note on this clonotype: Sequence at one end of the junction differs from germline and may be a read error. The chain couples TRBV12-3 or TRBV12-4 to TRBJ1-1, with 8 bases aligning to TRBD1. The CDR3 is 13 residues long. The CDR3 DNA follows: TGTGGCAGCAGTAATACAGGGGGTACTGAAGCTTTCTTT. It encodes CGSSNTGGTEAFF.

The CDR3 sequence is CASSVFSESSYNEQFF. In DNA, the CDR3 is TGTGCCAGCAGTGTATTTTCGGAAAGCTCCTACAATGAGCAGTTCTTC. The chain combines TRBV27 with TRBJ2-1; D not certain. This CDR3 has 16 residues. Deletions cut 5 bases from V and 0 bases from J, with 14 bases between. The germline V gene has CDR1 MNHEY and CDR2 SMNVEV (reference sequence).

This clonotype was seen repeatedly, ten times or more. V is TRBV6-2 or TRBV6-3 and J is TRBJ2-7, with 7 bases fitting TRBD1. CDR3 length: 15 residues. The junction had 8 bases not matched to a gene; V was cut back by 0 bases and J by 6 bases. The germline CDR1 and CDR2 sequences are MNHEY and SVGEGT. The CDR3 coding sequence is TGTGCCAGCAGTTACTCCCCTAAAGGGGGCATCGAGCAGTACGTC. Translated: CASSYSPKGGIEQYV.

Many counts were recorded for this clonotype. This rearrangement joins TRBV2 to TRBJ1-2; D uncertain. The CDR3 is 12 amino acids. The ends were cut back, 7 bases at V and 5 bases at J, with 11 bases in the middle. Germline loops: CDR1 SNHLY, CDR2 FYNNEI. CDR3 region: CASKAVDYGYTF. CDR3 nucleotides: TGTGCCAGCAAGGCAGTTGATTATGGCTACACCTTC.

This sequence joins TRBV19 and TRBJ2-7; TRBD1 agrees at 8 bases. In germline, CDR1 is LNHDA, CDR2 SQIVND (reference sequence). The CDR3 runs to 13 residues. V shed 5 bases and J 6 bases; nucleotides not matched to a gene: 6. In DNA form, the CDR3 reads TGTGCCAGTAGTTTCGACAGGGGTGGCGAGCAGTACTTC. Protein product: CASSFDRGGEQYF.

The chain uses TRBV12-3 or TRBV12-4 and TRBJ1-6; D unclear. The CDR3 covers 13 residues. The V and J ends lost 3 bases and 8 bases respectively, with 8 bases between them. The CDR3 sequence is CASSFASHSPLHF. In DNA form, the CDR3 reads TGTGCCAGCAGTTTTGCCAGCCATTCACCCCTCCACTTT.

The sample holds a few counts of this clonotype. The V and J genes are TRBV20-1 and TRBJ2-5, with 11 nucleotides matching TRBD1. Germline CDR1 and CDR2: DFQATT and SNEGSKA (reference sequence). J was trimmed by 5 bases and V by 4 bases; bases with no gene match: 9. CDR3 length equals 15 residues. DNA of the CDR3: TGCAGTGCTATAATAGGACAGGGGGCTTGGGAGACCCAGTACTTC. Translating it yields CSAIIGQGAWETQYF.

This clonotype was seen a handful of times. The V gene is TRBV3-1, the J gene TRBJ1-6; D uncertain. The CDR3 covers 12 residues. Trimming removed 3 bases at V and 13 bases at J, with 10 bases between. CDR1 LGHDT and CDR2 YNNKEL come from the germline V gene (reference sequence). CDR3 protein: CASSQYRTPLHF. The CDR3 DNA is TGTGCCAGCAGCCAGTATCGGACGCCCCTCCACTTT.

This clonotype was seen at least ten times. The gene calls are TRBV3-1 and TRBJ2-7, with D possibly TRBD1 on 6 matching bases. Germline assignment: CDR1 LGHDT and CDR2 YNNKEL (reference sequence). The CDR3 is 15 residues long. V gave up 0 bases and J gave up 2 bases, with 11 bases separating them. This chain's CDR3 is CASSQEWTEPYEQYF. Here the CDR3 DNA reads TGTGCCAGCAGCCAAGAGTGGACAGAACCCTACGAGCAGTACTTC.

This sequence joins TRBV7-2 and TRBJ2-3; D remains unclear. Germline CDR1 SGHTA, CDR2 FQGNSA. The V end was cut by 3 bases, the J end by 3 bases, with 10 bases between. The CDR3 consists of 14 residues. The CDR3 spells CASSFALGTDTQYF. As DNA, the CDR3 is TGTGCCAGCAGCTTCGCCTTGGGAACAGATACGCAGTATTTT.

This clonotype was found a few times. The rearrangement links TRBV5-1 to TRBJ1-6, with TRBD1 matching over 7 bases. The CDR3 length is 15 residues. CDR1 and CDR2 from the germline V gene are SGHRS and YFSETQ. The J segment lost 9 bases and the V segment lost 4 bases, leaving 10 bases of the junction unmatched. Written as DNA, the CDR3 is TGCGCCAGCAGCCCCACGACCAGGGGGATTTCACCCCTCCACTTT. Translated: CASSPTTRGISPLHF.

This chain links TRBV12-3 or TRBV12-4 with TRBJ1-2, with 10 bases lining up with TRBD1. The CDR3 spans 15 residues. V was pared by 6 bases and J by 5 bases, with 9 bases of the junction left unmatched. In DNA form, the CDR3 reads TGTGCCAGCAGGTGGGGCCGACAGGGGGCGTATGGCTACACCTTC. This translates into CASRWGRQGAYGYTF.

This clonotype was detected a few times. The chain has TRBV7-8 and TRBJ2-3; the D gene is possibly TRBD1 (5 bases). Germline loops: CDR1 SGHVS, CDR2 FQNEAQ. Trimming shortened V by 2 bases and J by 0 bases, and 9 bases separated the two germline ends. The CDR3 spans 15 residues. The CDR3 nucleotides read TGTGCCAGCAGCTTATCTCACAGGAGCACAGATACGCAGTATTTT. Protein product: CASSLSHRSTDTQYF.